Presented here are 2 T cell receptor beta chains from one specimen sequenced in a study of CD8+ T cells in alopecia areata. cDNA serving as the sequencing template came from extracted, reverse transcribed RNA. Generated by immunoSEQ multiplex PCR, the TCRdb table keeps only in-frame clones and is missing some. The sample holds 100,000 to 150,000 clones, 49% seen once. The sequencing here drew on CD8+ T cells sorted from blood, taken at week 0. Receptor source: a human donor with alopecia areata.

The rearrangement uses TRBV4-2 and TRBJ2-7; TRBD2 is a possible D gene (5 bases). V lost 2 bases to trimming and J lost 4 bases, with 12 bases between them. Germline V gene sequence: CDR1 LGHNA, CDR2 YNFKEQ. The CDR3 runs 14 residues. CDR3 sequence: CASSQKLRGYEQYF. The CDR3 bases are TGTGCCAGCAGCCAAAAGCTTCGGGGTTACGAGCAGTACTTC.

CDR3 in amino acids: CASSQEGAYEQYF. CDR3 coding DNA: TGTGCCAGCAGCCAAGAGGGAGCCTACGAGCAGTACTTC. The J gene is TRBJ2-7, the V gene TRBV4-2; perhaps TRBD2 as D (5 bases). Germline assignment: CDR1 LGHNA and CDR2 YNFKEQ. This CDR3 contains 13 residues. Trimming cost V 0 bases and J 2 bases, with 5 bases left between them.